The 22 T cell receptor beta chains in this list originate from one sample, sequenced in a study of blood T cell repertoires in COVID-19. Method: immunoSEQ multiplex PCR; TCRdb's copy keeps in-frame clones and lacks some. The repertoire holds approximately 100,000 clones, with roughly 87% as singletons. Sample: peripheral blood. Every receptor here comes from a man between 65 and 79 years old with acute or convalescent COVID-19.

V and J are TRBV7-2 and TRBJ2-1; weak D call: TRBD2 (5 bases). The CDR3 spans 15 residues. V was clipped by 5 bases and J by 0 bases, with 11 bases between them. Germline V gene sequence: CDR1 SGHTA, CDR2 FQGNSA. The CDR3 DNA reads TGTGCCAGCAGCAGTAGCGTCAGCTCCTACAATGAGCAGTTCTTC. Translated, it gives CASSSSVSSYNEQFF. The variable domain in full, completed from reference TRBV7-2 and TRBJ2-1, reads GAGVSQSPSNKVTEKGKDVELRCDPISGHTALYWYRQSLGQGLEFLIYFQGNSAPDKSGLPSDRFSAERTGGSVSTLTIQRTQQEDSAVYLCASSSSVSSYNEQFFGPGTRLTVL.

The chain carries TRBV28 and TRBJ1-2; D gene ambiguous. Germline CDR1 reads MDHEN; CDR2 reads SYDVKM. V lost 5 bases and J 7 bases, leaving 11 bases between the germline ends. The CDR3 runs to 12 residues. CDR3 sequence (DNA): TGTGCCAGCAGTCTGGTGGCTAGTGGCTACACCTTC. Amino acid sequence: CASSLVASGYTF.

The rearrangement joins TRBV25-1 to TRBJ2-5; 8 nucleotides align to TRBD1. Per the germline V gene, CDR1 is MGHDK and CDR2 is SYGVNS. With V trimmed by 5 bases and J by 2 bases, 10 bases remained unmatched. This CDR3 has 16 amino acids. The CDR3, as DNA: TGTGCCAGCAGTACGACGACCCGGACAGGGCAAGAGACCCAGTACTTC. Translated: CASSTTTRTGQETQYF.

The rearrangement uses TRBV27 and TRBJ1-2; D unclear. Germline lookup yields CDR1 MNHEY and CDR2 SMNVEV (reference sequence). V was shortened by 3 bases and J by 4 bases, with 12 bases between the two germline ends. CDR3 length: 14 residues. The CDR3 DNA reads as TGTGCCAGCAGTTTGGGCAGACCTTTCTATGGCTACACCTTC. Its translation: CASSLGRPFYGYTF.

Concerning this clone: The identical CDR3 is also encoded by other nucleotide sequences in the sample. This chain links TRBV5-4 with TRBJ2-3; no clear D gene. The germline gives CDR1 SGHNT, CDR2 YYREEE (reference sequence). The CDR3 totals 14 residues. Trimming removed 0 bases from V and 2 bases from J, with 7 bases in between. The CDR3 DNA reads as TGTGCCAGCAGCTTGGCCGGGTCCACAGATACGCAGTATTTT. Translation gives CASSLAGSTDTQYF.

This rearrangement joins TRBV5-1 to TRBJ1-2; 9 bases line up with TRBD1. This CDR3 contains 17 residues. V shed 0 bases and J 2 bases; nucleotides not matched to a gene: 8. Per the germline V gene, CDR1 is SGHRS and CDR2 is YFSETQ. CDR3 sequence: CASSLESTGTGNYGYTF. The CDR3 nucleotides read TGCGCCAGCAGCTTGGAGTCGACCGGGACAGGGAACTATGGCTACACCTTC.

The rearrangement joins TRBV19 to TRBJ1-5; the D gene is possibly TRBD1 (5 bases). The CDR3 runs 13 residues. CDR1 and CDR2 (germline): LNHDA, SQIVND (reference sequence). Trimming stripped 5 bases from V and 4 bases from J, with 9 bases between. In DNA form, the CDR3 reads TGTGCCAGTAGTCTGACAGTTAATCAGCCCCAGCATTTT. It encodes CASSLTVNQPQHF.

The chain links TRBV12-5 to TRBJ1-5, with 9 bases identical to TRBD1. The CDR3 consists of 14 residues. Per germline, CDR1 LGHNT and CDR2 FRNRAP. V trimming: 6 bases; J trimming: 7 bases; junction bases outside the gene matches: 7. CDR3 region: CASGPSDRGQPQHF. As DNA, the CDR3 is TGTGCTAGTGGACCTTCGGACAGGGGACAGCCCCAGCATTTT.

The chain uses TRBV12-3 or TRBV12-4 and TRBJ1-1; D unresolved. The CDR3 loop spans 12 amino acids. V lost 5 bases and J lost 5, with 9 bases in between. The CDR3 sequence is CASSPSRTEAFF. For the CDR3, the DNA is TGTGCCAGCAGTCCCTCTCGGACTGAAGCTTTCTTT.

This clone was seen only once. The chain links TRBV28 to TRBJ1-4; 7 bases map to TRBD1. Unmatched junction bases numbered 9, after V lost 3 bases and J lost 8 bases. There are 15 residues in the CDR3. Germline CDR1 reads MDHEN; CDR2 reads SYDVKM. DNA of the CDR3: TGTGCCAGCAGTTTCGCGGGACAGCGCTTAGAAAAACTGTTTTTT. This sequence encodes CASSFAGQRLEKLFF.

The V and J genes are TRBV18 and TRBJ2-1; TRBD2 aligns across 11 bases. V lost 1 base to trimming and J lost 0 bases; unmatched junction nucleotides: 2. Germline CDR1 is KGHSH and CDR2 is LQKENI. The length of the CDR3 is 17 residues. This CDR3 is CASSPRLAGFSYNEQFF. As DNA, the CDR3 is TGTGCCAGCTCACCACGACTAGCGGGGTTCTCCTACAATGAGCAGTTCTTC. Drawing the rest from reference TRBV18 and TRBJ2-1, the complete variable domain is NAGVMQNPRHLVRRRGQEARLRCSPMKGHSHVYWYRQLPEEGLKFMVYLQKENIIDESGMPKERFSAEFPKEGPSILRIQQVVRGDSAAYFCASSPRLAGFSYNEQFFGPGTRLTVL.

The chain is built from TRBV6-1 and TRBJ1-4, with TRBD1 matching 9 bases. The CDR3 is 14 amino acids. Germline V gene data show CDR1 as MNHNS and CDR2 as SASEGT. The trim removed 3 bases at V and 4 bases at J, leaving 0 bases unmatched. The CDR3 DNA is TGTGCCAGCAGTGAGGGACAGGGTAATGAAAAACTGTTTTTT. Its translation is CASSEGQGNEKLFF.

The DNA of the CDR3 is TGTGCCAGCAGCTTGGAAGGGGGCGAGCAGTACTTC. Its protein product is CASSLEGGEQYF. J is TRBJ2-7 and V is TRBV7-3; D perhaps matches TRBD1 (6 bases). The germline V gene encodes CDR1 SGHTA and CDR2 FQGTGA. Trimming removed 3 bases from V and 6 bases from J, with 9 bases in between. CDR3 length equals 12 residues.

This rearrangement joins TRBV5-1 to TRBJ1-2, with D possibly matching TRBD1 (6 bases). Germline CDR1 reads SGHRS; CDR2 reads YFSETQ. V lost 1 base to trimming and J lost 4 bases, with 14 bases between them. CDR3 length equals 15 residues. CDR3 coding DNA: TGCGCCAGCAGCTTGACCCCGGGGGGCAGCTATGGCTACACCTTC. It encodes CASSLTPGGSYGYTF.

The chain employs TRBV7-6 and TRBJ2-7; 7 bases are shared with TRBD1. This CDR3 is built from 15 residues. Germline V gene lookup returns CDR1 SGHVS and CDR2 FNYEAQ. With V trimmed by 5 bases and J by 2 bases, 9 bases remained unmatched. CDR3 loop: CASSEDRRVTYEQYV. CDR3 DNA sequence: TGTGCCAGCAGCGAGGACAGGCGGGTTACCTACGAGCAGTACGTC.

The chain employs TRBV7-9 and TRBJ1-1, with D tentatively TRBD1 (6 bases). Trimming pared 5 bases from V and 4 bases from J, leaving 17 bases between. The CDR3 is made up of 15 amino acids. Germline CDR1 SEHNR, CDR2 FQNEAQ (reference sequence). For the CDR3, the DNA is TGTGCCAGCAGCAACCGACAGGCAGTGAGCACTGAAGCTTTCTTT. It specifies CASSNRQAVSTEAFF.

Only one count was recorded for this clone. The J gene is TRBJ1-5, the V gene TRBV18; tentative D call: TRBD1 (6 bases). Germline-derived CDR1 and CDR2 are KGHSH and LQKENI. Between the trimmed V and J ends, which lost 0 bases and 4 bases, there was a span of 10 bases. This CDR3 spans 15 amino acids. CDR3 sequence (DNA): TGTGCCAGCTCACCACCGGGGAGGGGGAATCAGCCCCAGCATTTT. Translation gives CASSPPGRGNQPQHF. Looking up the rest from reference TRBV18 and TRBJ1-5 gives the full variable domain: NAGVMQNPRHLVRRRGQEARLRCSPMKGHSHVYWYRQLPEEGLKFMVYLQKENIIDESGMPKERFSAEFPKEGPSILRIQQVVRGDSAAYFCASSPPGRGNQPQHFGDGTRLSIL.

The chain couples TRBV3-1 (or the pseudogene TRBV3-2) to TRBJ1-6; TRBD1 matches 9 bases. V shed 4 bases and J 7 bases; nucleotides not matched to a gene: 8. This CDR3 has 16 amino acids. Germline assignment: CDR1 LGHDT and CDR2 YNNKEL (reference sequence). This CDR3 is CASSLDGTGLNSPLHF. CDR3 nucleotide sequence: TGTGCCAGCAGCCTAGACGGGACAGGGTTAAATTCACCCCTCCACTTT.

The chain recombines TRBV19 with TRBJ2-2; 7 bases fit TRBD1. The CDR3 is 15 residues long. Germline trimming cut 5 bases from V and 4 bases from J; bases unmatched to any gene: 7. Germline V gene lookup returns CDR1 LNHDA and CDR2 SQIVND (reference sequence). CDR3 sequence (DNA): TGTGCCAGTAGTGCACAGGGACAGTCCACCGGGGAGCTGTTTTTT. This gives the protein CASSAQGQSTGELFF.

This sequence joins TRBV18 and TRBJ1-1; 11 nucleotides line up with TRBD1. The CDR3 contains 15 residues. The J segment lost 5 bases and the V segment lost 4 bases, leaving 6 bases of the junction unmatched. Germline V gives CDR1 KGHSH, CDR2 LQKENI. CDR3 bases: TGTGCCAGCTCACACGGACAGGGGGCGCCTACTGAAGCTTTCTTT. As protein: CASSHGQGAPTEAFF.

The chain employs TRBV9 and TRBJ1-1; 9 bases are a match to TRBD1. In germline, CDR1 is SGDLS, CDR2 YYNGEE. The V gene end was trimmed by 3 bases and the J gene end by 5 bases; junction bases not matched to a gene: 17. This CDR3 comprises 18 residues. The CDR3 DNA is TGTGCCAGCAGCGCCTCCAAATCCCTCTACAGGGGGCAGACTGAAGCTTTCTTT. The encoded protein is CASSASKSLYRGQTEAFF.

The chain combines TRBV28 with TRBJ1-3; 7 bases match TRBD1. The CDR3 has 15 amino acids. V dropped 5 bases and J dropped 4; count of bases not matched to a gene: 8. Germline V gene lookup returns CDR1 MDHEN and CDR2 SYDVKM. The CDR3, as DNA: TGTGCCAGCAGTCCTTCGACAGGGACGGGAAACACCATATATTTT. This codes for CASSPSTGTGNTIYF.